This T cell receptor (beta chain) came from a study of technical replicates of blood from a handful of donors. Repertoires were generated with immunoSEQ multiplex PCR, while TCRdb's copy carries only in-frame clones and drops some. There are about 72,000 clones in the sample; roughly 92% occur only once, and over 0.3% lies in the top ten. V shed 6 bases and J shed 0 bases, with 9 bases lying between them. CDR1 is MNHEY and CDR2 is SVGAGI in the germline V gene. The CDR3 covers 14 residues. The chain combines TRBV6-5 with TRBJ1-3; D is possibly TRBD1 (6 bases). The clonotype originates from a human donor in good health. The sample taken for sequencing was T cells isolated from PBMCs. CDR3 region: CASSLDSSGNTIYF. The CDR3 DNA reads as TGTGCCAGCAGCCTGGACAGCTCTGGAAACACCATATATTTT.